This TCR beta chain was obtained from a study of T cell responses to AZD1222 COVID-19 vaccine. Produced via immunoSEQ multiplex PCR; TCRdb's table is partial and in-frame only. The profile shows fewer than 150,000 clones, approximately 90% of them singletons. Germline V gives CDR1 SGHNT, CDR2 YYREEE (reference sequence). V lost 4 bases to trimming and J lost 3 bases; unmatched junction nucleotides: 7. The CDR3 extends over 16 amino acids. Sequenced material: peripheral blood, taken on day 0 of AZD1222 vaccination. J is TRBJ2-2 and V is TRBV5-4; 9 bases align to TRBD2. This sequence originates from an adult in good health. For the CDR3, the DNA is TGTGCCAGCAGCACCGGGACTAGCCGTTACACCGGGGAGCTGTTTTTT. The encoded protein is CASSTGTSRYTGELFF.